Listed below are T cell receptor beta chains from one sample, sequenced in a study of T cell responses to AZD1222 COVID-19 vaccine. Clones were read by immunoSEQ multiplex PCR, and TCRdb kept only the in-frame ones, dropping some. The repertoire includes 89,000 or so clones, just over 90% of them detected once, and under 14% sits in the top ten. This specimen consisted of peripheral blood, obtained 28 days after the second AZD1222 dose. The receptor source for this set is an adult who received the AZD1222 COVID-19 vaccine. The CDR3 runs from the conserved cysteine through the conserved F or W. A D gene is named only where the DNA matches it firmly. Not all rows give a size; the values are once, few, many and, for expanded clones, a class.

d_call	v_call	j_call	clone_size	cdr3_aa	cdr3_nt
.	TRBV28	TRBJ1-2	few	CASLPGGDLMARGYTF	TGTGCCAGCCTTCCCGGGGGGGACCTTATGGCAAGGGGCTACACCTTC
TRBD1	TRBV5-1	TRBJ1-2	.	CASSPTLGQGGNGYTF	TGCGCCAGCAGCCCTACCCTTGGACAGGGAGGTAATGGCTACACCTTC
TRBD1	TRBV7-9	TRBJ1-4	.	CASSPRQGWEKLFF	TGTGCCAGCAGCCCGAGACAGGGTTGGGAAAAACTGTTTTTT
TRBD1	TRBV18	TRBJ2-3	.	CASSPTGGTDTQYF	TGTGCCAGCTCGCCTACAGGGGGCACAGATACGCAGTATTTT
.	TRBV10-2	TRBJ2-7	.	CASSEWGQTYEQYF	TGCGCCAGCAGTGAGTGGGGACAAACCTACGAGCAGTACTTC
TRBD1	TRBV30	TRBJ1-2	.	CAWSRRDRTYGYTF	TGTGCCTGGAGCCGGCGGGACAGGACCTATGGCTACACCTTC
.	TRBV6-1	TRBJ1-1	.	CASSERYTNTEAFF	TGTGCCAGCAGTGAACGATACACCAACACTGAAGCTTTCTTT
.	TRBV7-7	TRBJ2-3	.	CASSPTGLGTDTQYF	TGTGCTAGCAGCCCTACAGGGTTGGGAACAGATACGCAGTATTTT
.	TRBV21-1	TRBJ2-1	.	CASTQTEKGADEQFF	TGTGCCAGCACCCAAACGGAAAAGGGGGCGGATGAGCAGTTCTTC
.	TRBV25-1	TRBJ1-2	.	CASSFVANYGYTF	TGTGCCAGCAGTTTCGTCGCTAACTATGGCTACACCTTC
.	TRBV5-1	TRBJ2-3	.	CASSLAGGGGPTDTQYF	TGCGCCAGCAGCTTGGCCGGAGGAGGCGGGCCCACAGATACGCAGTATTTT
.	TRBV29-1	TRBJ2-7	.	CSVVIAWARDEQYF	TGCAGCGTTGTCATTGCATGGGCTAGAGACGAGCAGTACTTC
TRBD1	TRBV27	TRBJ1-4	.	CASSPRGDRVRARKKLFF	TGTGCCAGCAGCCCCAGGGGGGACAGGGTTAGGGCACGGAAAAAACTGTTTTTT
TRBD2	TRBV29-1	TRBJ2-1	.	CSARDYSYNEQFF	TGCAGCGCCCGGGACTACTCCTACAATGAGCAGTTCTTC
TRBD1	TRBV2	TRBJ1-1	.	CASRGQGNTEAFF	TGTGCCAGTAGAGGACAGGGGAACACTGAAGCTTTCTTT
.	TRBV15	TRBJ1-2	once	CATSRPTQGLNYGYTF	TGTGCCACCAGCAGGCCAACACAGGGCCTCAACTATGGCTACACCTTC
TRBD1	TRBV28	TRBJ1-3	once	CASSLGRLTGATRNTIYF	TGTGCCAGCAGTTTAGGGAGATTGACAGGGGCCACCAGAAACACCATATATTTT
.	TRBV27	TRBJ1-5	once	CASSIIGLNSNQPQHF	TGTGCCAGCAGTATAATAGGGTTGAATAGCAATCAGCCCCAGCATTTT
.	TRBV6-5	TRBJ1-6	.	CAIRPGRRDSPLHF	TGTGCCATCCGACCGGGACGCAGGGATTCACCCCTCCACTTT
.	TRBV11-2	TRBJ1-1	.	CASSFGGMNTEAFF	TGTGCCAGCAGCTTCGGTGGGATGAACACTGAAGCTTTCTTT
.	TRBV6-2/TRBV6-3	TRBJ2-7	once	CASSRRGLGVDEQYF	TGTGCCAGCAGCCGAAGGGGATTGGGGGTCGACGAGCAGTACTTC
.	TRBV27	TRBJ1-4	.	CASSFSTNEKLFF	TGTGCCAGCAGTTTTTCAACTAATGAAAAACTGTTTTTT
.	TRBV25-1	TRBJ1-3	.	CASSVISGNTIYF	TGTGCCAGCAGTGTCATCTCTGGAAACACCATATATTTT
.	TRBV7-2	TRBJ2-1	.	CASSLILSGVYNEQFF	TGTGCCAGCAGCTTAATCCTCTCAGGGGTCTACAATGAGCAGTTCTTC
.	TRBV5-1	TRBJ2-7	.	CASSFLGAGLSNEQYF	TGCGCCAGCAGCTTCCTGGGGGCGGGCCTCTCGAACGAGCAGTACTTC
.	TRBV19	TRBJ2-7	.	CASSREGSYEQYF	TGTGCCAGTAGTAGAGAGGGATCCTACGAGCAGTACTTC
TRBD1	TRBV19	TRBJ2-1	.	CASSTKLGTGGYNEQFF	TGTGCCAGTAGTACCAAGCTTGGGACAGGGGGCTACAATGAGCAGTTCTTC
.	TRBV9	TRBJ2-1	.	CASSQNNEQFF	TGTGCCAGCAGCCAAAACAATGAGCAGTTCTTC
.	TRBV30	TRBJ1-4	.	CAWSLGGNEKLFF	TGTGCCTGGAGCCTAGGGGGAAATGAAAAACTGTTTTTT
.	TRBV19	TRBJ1-5	.	CASTPRGSNQPQHF	TGTGCCAGTACCCCTAGGGGGTCCAATCAGCCCCAGCATTTT